The 23 T cell receptor beta chains listed next were all sequenced from one sample in a study of identical twins (dated by TCRdb to 2016 to 2018). The library was obtained by 5' RACE. The reads were generated on an Illumina HiSeq 2000. In-frame beta chains were kept once TCRdb had trimmed the public reads at Q25 with fastp and called clones with MiXCR. Each record represents a unique CDR3 protein, reported with the most common genes and DNA among its rows. Here the sample has roughly 490,000 distinct CDR3 sequences; more than 13% occur a single time. The ten top clones hold approximately 1% of the sample. The same sample was also used in a study of yellow fever vaccine responses in identical twins.

The specimen sequenced was CD4+ T cells sorted from blood. Every receptor here comes from a woman aged 18 to 35 in good health.

The rearrangement links TRBV12-3 or TRBV12-4 to TRBJ2-1; no firm D call. V lost 5 bases to trimming and J lost 7 bases, with 3 bases between them. The CDR3 contains 10 residues. CDR3 in amino acids: CASSRNEQFF. The CDR3 DNA is TGTGCCAGCAGTCGGAATGAGCAGTTCTTC.

This clonotype was seen only a few times. The V gene is TRBV12-3 or TRBV12-4, the J gene TRBJ2-2; 10 bases are shared with TRBD1. This CDR3 comprises 15 residues. V dropped 8 bases and J dropped 5; count of bases not matched to a gene: 8. The CDR3 DNA follows: TGTGCCAGCCTGATCCGGGACAGGGGAACCGGGGAGCTGTTTTTT. It translates to CASLIRDRGTGELFF.

The rearrangement links TRBV2 to TRBJ2-1; TRBD2 aligns across 15 bases. CDR3 length equals 18 residues. Germline V gene lookup returns CDR1 SNHLY and CDR2 FYNNEI. The ends lost 11 bases at V and 7 bases at J; junction bases unmatched: 18. CDR3 amino acids: CAFCLDSTGLAGGNEQFF. The DNA for the CDR3 is TGTGCCTTCTGTTTAGACAGTACCGGACTAGCGGGGGGGAATGAGCAGTTCTTC.

The chain uses TRBV3-1 and TRBJ1-1, with TRBD1 matching 11 bases. The V segment lost 2 bases and the J segment 7 bases; nucleotides outside the gene matches: 6. CDR3 length equals 15 residues. Germline V gene sequence: CDR1 LGHDT, CDR2 YNNKEL (reference sequence). CDR3 region: CASSQKGTGGFEAFF. CDR3 coding DNA: TGTGCCAGCAGCCAAAAAGGGACAGGGGGGTTTGAAGCTTTCTTT.

This clonotype was counted between two and nine times. This chain joins TRBV5-1 and TRBJ2-2; 14 positions match TRBD2. CDR1 and CDR2 (germline): SGHRS, YFSETQ. The junction had 8 bases not matched to a gene; V was cut back by 2 bases and J by 2 bases. This CDR3 has 19 residues. CDR3 in amino acids: CASSFLPGLAGANTGELFF. DNA of the CDR3: TGCGCCAGCAGCTTCTTACCGGGACTAGCGGGGGCCAACACCGGGGAGCTGTTTTTT.

This rearrangement joins TRBV14 to TRBJ1-4, with D uncertain. V was clipped by 5 bases and J by 7 bases, with 17 bases between them. The germline V gene has CDR1 SGHDN and CDR2 FVKESK. This CDR3 is built from 15 residues. In DNA, the CDR3 is TGTGCCAGCAGCGAGGCGGGATCACGGCGTGAAAAACTGTTTTTT. The encoded protein is CASSEAGSRREKLFF.

This clonotype was recorded a few times. V and J are TRBV7-9 and TRBJ2-1; the D is unclear. In germline, CDR1 is SEHNR, CDR2 FQNEAQ (reference sequence). This CDR3 spans 14 amino acids. V lost 0 bases and J lost 4, with 7 bases in between. The CDR3 region has the DNA TGTGCCAGCAGCTTAGCGGCAACTTACAATGAGCAGTTCTTC. It specifies CASSLAATYNEQFF.

This clonotype was detected many times. The chain uses TRBV4-2 and TRBJ2-7, with TRBD2 as a possible D gene (7 bases). The V gene lost 4 bases and the J gene lost 2 bases, with 15 bases spanning the gap. The CDR3 has 15 residues. Germline assignment: CDR1 LGHNA and CDR2 YNFKEQ. In DNA form, the CDR3 reads TGTGCCAGCAGCCCGGAGGGGGGGCCGACCTACGAGCAGTACTTC. Translation gives CASSPEGGPTYEQYF.

This clonotype was counted only a few times. V usage is TRBV15 and J usage is TRBJ2-7, with TRBD1 identical over 9 bases. V trimming: 7 bases; J trimming: 3 bases; junction bases outside the gene matches: 1. This CDR3 has 12 residues. The germline gives CDR1 LNHNV, CDR2 YYDKDF (reference sequence). CDR3 bases: TGTGCCACCAAGGACAGGGGCTACGAGCAGTACTTC. Its protein is CATKDRGYEQYF. Together with reference TRBV15 and TRBJ2-7, the CDR3 gives the full variable domain: DAMVIQNPRYQVTQFGKPVTLSCSQTLNHNVMYWYQQKSSQAPKLLFHYYDKDFNNEADTPDNFQSRRPNTSFCFLDIRSPGLGDTAMYLCATKDRGYEQYFGPGTRLTVT.

The table lists this clonotype with many counts. The chain employs TRBV29-1 and TRBJ2-5; either TRBD1 or TRBD2 may fit D (6 bases each). Looked up from germline, CDR1 is SQVTM and CDR2 is ANQGSEA. This CDR3 contains 13 residues. The germline V and J ends were trimmed by 8 bases and 7 bases, with 20 bases remaining between them. In nucleotides, the CDR3 is TGCAGCTCACATTTTAGGGGGGAAGCGACCCAGTACTTC. Protein sequence: CSSHFRGEATQYF.

The chain links TRBV20-1 to TRBJ2-7; 10 bases are a match to TRBD2. CDR3 length: 15 residues. V shed 0 bases and J 7 bases; nucleotides not matched to a gene: 9. Germline loops: CDR1 DFQATT, CDR2 SNEGSKA (reference sequence). CDR3 residues: CSARDLLAGVEEQYF. The DNA for the CDR3 is TGCAGTGCTAGAGATCTGCTAGCGGGGGTTGAAGAGCAGTACTTC.

The table lists this clonotype with a few counts. V and J are TRBV3-1 and TRBJ2-1; D call uncertain. This CDR3 comprises 15 residues. Germline CDR1 and CDR2: LGHDT and YNNKEL (reference sequence). V was shortened by 4 bases and J by 7 bases, with 17 bases between the two germline ends. CDR3 loop: CASSPVKRYENEQFF. CDR3 in DNA: TGTGCCAGCAGCCCCGTTAAGCGTTACGAGAATGAGCAGTTCTTC.

The chain is built from TRBV5-1 and TRBJ1-2, with D perhaps matching TRBD1 (6 bases). V lost 0 bases, J lost 4 bases, and 10 bases lay in between. Germline CDR1 is SGHRS and CDR2 is YFSETQ. The CDR3 length is 14 residues. DNA for the CDR3: TGCGCCAGCAGCTTGGAGGGGGACTTCTATGGCTACACCTTC. Translated: CASSLEGDFYGYTF.

This clonotype has more than one count but fewer than ten. This CDR3 reads CASLGLAGVPYNEQFF. In nucleotides, the CDR3 is TGTGCCAGCCTGGGACTAGCGGGAGTTCCCTACAATGAGCAGTTCTTC. V gene TRBV6-2 or TRBV6-3 combines with J gene TRBJ2-1; 14 bases match TRBD2. This CDR3 comprises 16 residues. Germline loops: CDR1 MNHEY, CDR2 SVGEGT. With 8 bases clipped from V and 2 bases from J, the junction kept 5 bases outside the gene matches.

The table lists this clonotype with many counts. This chain links TRBV14 with TRBJ2-3; TRBD1 matches at 8 bases. The CDR3 contains 14 residues. The J segment lost 4 bases and the V segment lost 4 bases, leaving 4 bases of the junction unmatched. Germline V gene data show CDR1 as SGHDN and CDR2 as FVKESK. CDR3 residues: CASSLDRGPDTQYF. The DNA of the CDR3 is TGTGCCAGCAGCCTAGACAGGGGCCCAGATACGCAGTATTTT.

This chain joins TRBV7-9 and TRBJ2-2; 8 bases are a match to TRBD2. Germline loops: CDR1 SEHNR, CDR2 FQNEAQ (reference sequence). V lost 5 bases, J lost 6 bases, and 11 bases stayed unmatched. The CDR3 contains 16 residues. The CDR3 sequence: CASSPKTSATSGELFF. The DNA for the CDR3 is TGTGCCAGCAGCCCCAAGACTAGCGCAACCTCCGGGGAGCTGTTTTTT.

V and J are TRBV6-2 or TRBV6-3 and TRBJ2-5, with a possible D match to TRBD1 (6 bases). The CDR3 loop spans 14 amino acids. The V gene's germline CDR1 is MNHEY and CDR2 SVGEGT. The ends were cut back, 0 bases at V and 4 bases at J, with 9 bases in the middle. The CDR3 region is CASSYSQGTETQYF. The CDR3 DNA follows: TGTGCCAGCAGTTACTCTCAGGGGACAGAGACCCAGTACTTC.

This clonotype was seen a few times. This chain joins TRBV5-1 and TRBJ2-2, with D possibly being TRBD1 (5 bases). The CDR3 runs to 13 residues. The V end was cut by 1 base, the J end by 9 bases, with 10 bases between. Germline V gene lookup returns CDR1 SGHRS and CDR2 YFSETQ. The CDR3 nucleotides are TGCGCCAGCAGCTTGCTCCAGGGTCGGGAGCTGTTTTTT. It is translated as CASSLLQGRELFF.

This clonotype was picked up many times. V usage is TRBV5-1 and J usage is TRBJ2-1; 12 nucleotides agree with TRBD2. V was clipped by 0 bases and J by 3 bases; unmatched bases: 4. Germline loops: CDR1 SGHRS, CDR2 YFSETQ. CDR3 length: 17 amino acids. CDR3 DNA: TGCGCCAGCAGCTTGGCACCGGGACTAGCGGGCTACAATGAGCAGTTCTTC. Translating it yields CASSLAPGLAGYNEQFF.

This clonotype has more than one count but fewer than ten. The CDR3 loop is CARPSRTDFYGYTF. CDR3 bases: TGTGCTAGGCCTTCTAGGACAGACTTCTATGGCTACACCTTC. The chain joins TRBV12-5 to TRBJ1-2, with a weak D call TRBD1 (6 bases). V was trimmed by 9 bases and J by 4 bases, leaving 18 bases between them. This CDR3 has 14 residues. The germline gives CDR1 LGHNT, CDR2 FRNRAP.

The table lists this clonotype with a few counts. The gene calls are TRBV4-1 and TRBJ2-2; TRBD1 matches at 7 bases. Germline V gene data show CDR1 as MGHRA and CDR2 as YSYEKL. The ends lost 7 bases at V and 5 bases at J; junction bases unmatched: 7. The CDR3 has 14 residues. In DNA, the CDR3 is TGCGCCAGCACTCCTTTACAGGGGACCGGGGAGCTGTTTTTT. It translates to CASTPLQGTGELFF.

V and J are TRBV3-1 and TRBJ2-2; no firm D call. V was shortened by 1 base and J by 5 bases, with 8 bases between the two germline ends. The CDR3 runs 14 residues. CDR1 is LGHDT and CDR2 is YNNKEL in the germline V gene (reference sequence). CDR3: CASSQGSWTGELFF. As DNA, the CDR3 is TGTGCCAGCAGCCAAGGTTCTTGGACCGGGGAGCTGTTTTTT.

With regard to this clonotype: With a much larger clone just one base away, this may be a read error. This rearrangement joins TRBV12-3 or TRBV12-4 to TRBJ1-2; weak D call: TRBD1 (6 bases). The CDR3 has 12 residues. Trimming stripped 2 bases from V and 12 bases from J, with 13 bases between. CDR3 DNA sequence: TGTGCCAGCAGTTTAAGGGGGAACGGCCACACCTTC. Translating gives CASSLRGNGHTF.